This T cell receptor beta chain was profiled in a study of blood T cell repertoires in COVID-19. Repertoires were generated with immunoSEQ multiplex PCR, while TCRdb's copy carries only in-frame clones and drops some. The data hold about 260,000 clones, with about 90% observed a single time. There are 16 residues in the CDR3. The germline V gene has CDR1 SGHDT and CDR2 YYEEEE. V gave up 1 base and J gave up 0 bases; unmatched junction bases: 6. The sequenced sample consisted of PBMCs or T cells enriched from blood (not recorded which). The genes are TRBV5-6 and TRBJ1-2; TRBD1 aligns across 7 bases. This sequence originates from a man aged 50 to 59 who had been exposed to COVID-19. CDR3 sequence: CASSLRSGTANYGYTF. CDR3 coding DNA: TGTGCCAGCAGCTTGCGATCGGGGACAGCTAACTATGGCTACACCTTC.